This entry features one T cell receptor (beta chain) sequence. Its antigen specificity is not known. Base qualities are not recorded, but no much larger clone differs from it by a single base. CDR1 is given as SQVTM and CDR2 as ANQGSEA, both from the germline V gene. Including cysteine and phenylalanine, the CDR3 has 14 amino acids. This entry keeps only the CDR3 DNA: 42 bases, framed from base 1. V is cut back by 4 bases and J by 7 bases, with 9 bases in the junction unmatched. The CDR3 regions of human TCRbeta chains were analyzed by immunosequencing. On the study's bioinformatics: TCRs in the repertoires were matched against a reference library of SARS-CoV-2-specific TCRs that had been generated with the MIRA antigen-specificity platform. Breadth was defined as the fraction of unique TCRs that were SARS-CoV-2-associated, and depth was defined as the fraction of total T cells that were SARS-CoV-2-associated. Using the MIRA data, every spike-specific TCR was mapped to the spike region that the TCR reacted to and assigned to either a CD4 or a CD8 class. Log10-transformed breadth and depth values were compared by one-way ANOVA with Sidak's multiple comparisons tests. Not all clones reach the TCRdb copy of this immuneACCESS table, which keeps in-frame sequences only. Checked studies attribute under half of the gap to unresolved V genes and leave the rest unexplained. V and J calls plus clone size are reproduced from that table; the DNA served to infer D and trimming. The sample records over 120,000 clones, around 92% of which are singletons. The biggest ten clones account for 1.5% to 2% of the sample.

This sample was included in a study of T cell responses to AZD1222 COVID-19 vaccine (dated by TCRdb to about 2021). For context, the study as a whole: AZD1222 recipients with second doses at about 4 weeks or about 12 weeks were pooled, because spike-specific TCR depth and breadth did not differ between schedules. A total of 240 or so trial participants underwent TCR sequencing, of whom about 200 had received two doses of AZD1222 and 26 had received two doses of the MenACWY control vaccine. Enrollment into the trials was organized by age into subgroups of 18-55, 56-69 and 70-plus years, and those subgroups contained approximately 150, 30 and 60 TCR-sequenced participants, respectively.

What the research found in general, with its limitations: After two AZD1222 doses, both the breadth and the depth of spike-specific TCRs were significantly higher than at day 0 and than in MenACWY recipients. Participants were mostly white British, with more females than males. The authors suggested clonal diversity may have been underestimated. The vaccine-associated CD4 TCRs covered the entire spike protein, and the dominant responses fell in regions 160-218 and 743-854. Conclusions about previously exposed vaccinees are limited because only a handful of AZD1222 recipients were SARS-CoV-2 seropositive at baseline. Because no day 14 peak-response samples were available, the repertoires could be characterized only after the peak T cell response. In the small 56-69-year group, the increase in depth fell short of significance, most likely because of low power. Nearly half of unique spike-specific TCRs reportedly recognized epitopes outside regions mutated in the B.1.351 and B.1.1.7 variants.

This specimen's time point label, per the study, means: baseline before first vaccination. Vaccinee samples were obtained from the UK trials COV001 and COV002, which included a single-blind randomized controlled phase 2/3 trial of AZD1222 (ChAdOx1 nCoV-19) in healthy adults. For TCRbeta chain sequencing, PBMC samples were collected from trial participants at day 0 and at day 28 after the second dose. Sequences were derived from peripheral blood, sampled on day 0 of AZD1222 vaccination. The receptor's source is an adult in good health. The rearranged segments are TRBV29-1 and TRBJ1-1, and 10 bases in between align with TRBD1. The bases read TGCAGCGTTGGAAGACAGGGGGCGTTTTTTGAAGCTTTCTTT. Its protein is CSVGRQGAFFEAFF.